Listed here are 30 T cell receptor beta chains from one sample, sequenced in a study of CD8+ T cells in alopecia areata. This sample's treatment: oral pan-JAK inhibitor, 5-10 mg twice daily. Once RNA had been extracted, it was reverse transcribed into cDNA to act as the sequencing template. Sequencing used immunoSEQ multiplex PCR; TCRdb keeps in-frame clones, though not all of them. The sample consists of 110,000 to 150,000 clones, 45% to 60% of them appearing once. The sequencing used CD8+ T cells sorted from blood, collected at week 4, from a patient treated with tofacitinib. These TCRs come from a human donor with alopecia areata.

The CDR3 bases are TGTGCCAGCAGAGGGGGAGAAGAAAAACTGTTTTTT. This sequence encodes CASRGGEEKLFF. The rearrangement uses TRBV5-6 and TRBJ1-4; a possible D gene is TRBD1 (6 bases). Trimming stripped 5 bases from V and 8 bases from J, with 10 bases between. The CDR3 loop spans 12 amino acids. CDR1 and CDR2 (germline): SGHDT, YYEEEE.

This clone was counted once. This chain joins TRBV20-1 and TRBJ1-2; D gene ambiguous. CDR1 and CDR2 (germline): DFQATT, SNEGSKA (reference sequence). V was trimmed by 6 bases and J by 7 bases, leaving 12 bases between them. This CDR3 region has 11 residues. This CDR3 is CSADQVPGYTF. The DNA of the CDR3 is TGCAGTGCGGATCAGGTGCCTGGCTACACCTTC.

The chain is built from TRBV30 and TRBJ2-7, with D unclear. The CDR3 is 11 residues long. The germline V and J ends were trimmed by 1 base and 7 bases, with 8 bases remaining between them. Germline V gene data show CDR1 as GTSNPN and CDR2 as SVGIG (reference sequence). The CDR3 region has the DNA TGTGCCTGGAGTGCCGAATGGGAGCAGTACTTC. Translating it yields CAWSAEWEQYF.

In nucleotides, the CDR3 is TGTGCCAGCAGCTCACTCGAGGGACGGGGATACAATGAGCAGTTCTTC. Its translation: CASSSLEGRGYNEQFF. This sequence joins TRBV7-3 and TRBJ2-1, with D tentatively TRBD1 or TRBD2 (5 bases each). This CDR3 has 16 residues. V shed 4 bases and J shed 4 bases, with 17 bases lying between them. Germline V CDR1 and CDR2: SGHTA, FQGTGA.

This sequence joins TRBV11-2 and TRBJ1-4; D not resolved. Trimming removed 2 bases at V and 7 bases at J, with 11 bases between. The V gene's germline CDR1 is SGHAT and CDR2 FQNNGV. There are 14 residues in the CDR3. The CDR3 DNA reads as TGTGCCAGCAGCTTACAAGTCGGCCCTGAAAAACTGTTTTTT. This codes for CASSLQVGPEKLFF.

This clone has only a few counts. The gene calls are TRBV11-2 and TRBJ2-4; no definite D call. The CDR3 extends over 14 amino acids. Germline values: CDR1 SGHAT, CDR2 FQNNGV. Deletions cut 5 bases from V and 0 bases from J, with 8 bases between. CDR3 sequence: CASSHSLAKNIQYF. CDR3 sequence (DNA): TGTGCCAGCAGCCATAGCCTAGCCAAAAACATTCAGTACTTC.

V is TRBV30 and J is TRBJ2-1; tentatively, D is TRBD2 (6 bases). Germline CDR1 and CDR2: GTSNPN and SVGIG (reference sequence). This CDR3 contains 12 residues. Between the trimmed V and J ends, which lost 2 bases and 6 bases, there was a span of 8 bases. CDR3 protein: CAWSQGLNEQFF. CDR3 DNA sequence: TGTGCCTGGAGTCAGGGACTCAATGAGCAGTTCTTC. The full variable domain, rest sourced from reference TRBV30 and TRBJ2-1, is SQTIHQWPATLVQPVGSPLSLECTVEGTSNPNLYWYRQAAGRGLQLLFYSVGIGQISSEVPQNLSASRPQDRQFILSSKKLLLSDSGFYLCAWSQGLNEQFFGPGTRLTVL.

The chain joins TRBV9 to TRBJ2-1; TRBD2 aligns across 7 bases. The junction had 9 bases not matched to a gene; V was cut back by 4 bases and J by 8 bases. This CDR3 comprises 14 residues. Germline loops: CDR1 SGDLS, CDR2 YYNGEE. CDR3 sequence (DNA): TGTGCCAGCAGCCTCGGACTAGTAGTACATGAGCAGTTCTTC. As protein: CASSLGLVVHEQFF.

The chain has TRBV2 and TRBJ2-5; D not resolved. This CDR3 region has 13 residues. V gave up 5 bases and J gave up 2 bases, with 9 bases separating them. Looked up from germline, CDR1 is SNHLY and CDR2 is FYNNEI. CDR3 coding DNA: TGTGCCAGCAGTTCAGGACCTCAAGAGACCCAGTACTTC. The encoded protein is CASSSGPQETQYF.

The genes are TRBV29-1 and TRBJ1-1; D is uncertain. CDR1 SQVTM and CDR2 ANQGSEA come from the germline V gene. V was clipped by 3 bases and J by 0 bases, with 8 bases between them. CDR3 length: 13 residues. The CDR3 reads CSVDPGVNTEAFF. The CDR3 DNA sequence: TGCAGCGTTGACCCGGGAGTGAACACTGAAGCTTTCTTT.

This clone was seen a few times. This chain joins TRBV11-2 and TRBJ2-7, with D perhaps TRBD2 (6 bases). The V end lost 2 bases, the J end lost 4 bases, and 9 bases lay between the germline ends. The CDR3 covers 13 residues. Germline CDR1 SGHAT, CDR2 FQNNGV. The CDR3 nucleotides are TGTGCCAGCAGCTTATCGGGGGAATACGAGCAGTACTTC. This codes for CASSLSGEYEQYF.

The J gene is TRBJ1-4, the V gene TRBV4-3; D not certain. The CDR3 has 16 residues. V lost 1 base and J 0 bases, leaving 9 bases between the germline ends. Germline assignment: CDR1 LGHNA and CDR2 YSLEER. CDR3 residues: CASSQVMSATNEKLFF. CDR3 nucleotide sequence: TGCGCCAGCAGCCAAGTTATGTCAGCAACTAATGAAAAACTGTTTTTT.

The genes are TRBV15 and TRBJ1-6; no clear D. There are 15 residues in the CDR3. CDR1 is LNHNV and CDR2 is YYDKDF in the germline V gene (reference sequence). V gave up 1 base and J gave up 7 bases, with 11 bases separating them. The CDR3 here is CATSRAPRHNSPLHF. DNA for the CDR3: TGTGCCACCAGCAGAGCTCCCCGACACAATTCACCCCTCCACTTT.

CDR3 bases: TGTGCCAGCAGCCCCCTCGGGACAGGGTACAATGAGCAGTTCTTC. Translation gives CASSPLGTGYNEQFF. The chain uses TRBV7-9 and TRBJ2-1; 9 bases are shared with TRBD1. CDR3 length equals 15 residues. With 5 bases clipped from V and 4 bases from J, the junction kept 6 bases outside the gene matches. Per germline, CDR1 SEHNR and CDR2 FQNEAQ (reference sequence).

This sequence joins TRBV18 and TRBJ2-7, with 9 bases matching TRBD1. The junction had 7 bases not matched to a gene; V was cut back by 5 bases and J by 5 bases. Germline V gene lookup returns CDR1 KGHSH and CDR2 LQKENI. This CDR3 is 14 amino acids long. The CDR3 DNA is TGTGCCAGCTCAGGGGGACAGGGTATCAACGAGCAGTACTTC. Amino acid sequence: CASSGGQGINEQYF. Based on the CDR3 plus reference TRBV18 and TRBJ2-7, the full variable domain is NAGVMQNPRHLVRRRGQEARLRCSPMKGHSHVYWYRQLPEEGLKFMVYLQKENIIDESGMPKERFSAEFPKEGPSILRIQQVVRGDSAAYFCASSGGQGINEQYFGPGTRLTVT.

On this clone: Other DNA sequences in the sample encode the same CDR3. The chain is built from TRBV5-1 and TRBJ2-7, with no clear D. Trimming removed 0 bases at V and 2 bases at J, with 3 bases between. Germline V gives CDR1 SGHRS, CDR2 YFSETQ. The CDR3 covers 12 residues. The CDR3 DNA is TGCGCCAGCAGCTTGGGTGCCTACGAGCAGTACTTC. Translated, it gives CASSLGAYEQYF.

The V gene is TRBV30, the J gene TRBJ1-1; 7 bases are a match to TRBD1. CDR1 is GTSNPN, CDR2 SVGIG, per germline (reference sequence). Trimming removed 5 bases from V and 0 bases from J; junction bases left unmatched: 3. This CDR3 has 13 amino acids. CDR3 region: CAWGQDVNTEAFF. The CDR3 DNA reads TGTGCCTGGGGACAGGACGTGAACACTGAAGCTTTCTTT.

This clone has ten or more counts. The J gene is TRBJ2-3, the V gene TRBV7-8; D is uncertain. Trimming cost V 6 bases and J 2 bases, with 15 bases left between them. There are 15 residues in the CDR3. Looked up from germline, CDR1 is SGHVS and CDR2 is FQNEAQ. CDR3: CASRPYFGVTDTQYF. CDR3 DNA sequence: TGTGCCAGCAGGCCCTATTTTGGGGTCACAGATACGCAGTATTTT.

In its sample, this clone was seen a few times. CDR3 region: CSGGSWDEAFF. As DNA, the CDR3 is TGCAGTGGGGGATCGTGGGACGAAGCTTTCTTT. The chain is built from TRBV20-1 and TRBJ1-1; tentatively, D is TRBD1 (5 bases). V lost 7 bases to trimming and J lost 8 bases, with 14 bases between them. CDR3 size: 11 residues. The germline V gene encodes CDR1 DFQATT and CDR2 SNEGSKA (reference sequence).

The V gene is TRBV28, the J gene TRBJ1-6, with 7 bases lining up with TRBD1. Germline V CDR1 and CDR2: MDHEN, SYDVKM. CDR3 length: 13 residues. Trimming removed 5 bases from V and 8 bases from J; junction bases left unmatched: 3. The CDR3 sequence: CASSTGDYSPLHF. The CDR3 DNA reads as TGTGCCAGCAGTACAGGGGATTATTCACCCCTCCACTTT.

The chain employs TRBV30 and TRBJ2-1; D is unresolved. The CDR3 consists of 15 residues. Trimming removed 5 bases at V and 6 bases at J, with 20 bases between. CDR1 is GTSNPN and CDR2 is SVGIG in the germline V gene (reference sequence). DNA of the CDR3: TGTGCCTGGGCCCCCGTGTGGGGTAGGGTCAATGAGCAGTTCTTC. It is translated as CAWAPVWGRVNEQFF.

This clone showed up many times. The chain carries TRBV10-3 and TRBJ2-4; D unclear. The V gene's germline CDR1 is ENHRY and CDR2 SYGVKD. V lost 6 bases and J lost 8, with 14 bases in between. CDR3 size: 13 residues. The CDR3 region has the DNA TGTGCCATCAGCGAGGAGCGCATAGACATTCAGTACTTC. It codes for CAISEERIDIQYF.

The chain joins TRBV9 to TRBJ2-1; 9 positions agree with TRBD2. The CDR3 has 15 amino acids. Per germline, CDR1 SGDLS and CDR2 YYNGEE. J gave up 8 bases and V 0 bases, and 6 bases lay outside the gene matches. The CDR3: CASSVGAGGLDEQFF. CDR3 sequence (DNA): TGTGCCAGCAGCGTAGGTGCGGGGGGGCTTGATGAGCAGTTCTTC.

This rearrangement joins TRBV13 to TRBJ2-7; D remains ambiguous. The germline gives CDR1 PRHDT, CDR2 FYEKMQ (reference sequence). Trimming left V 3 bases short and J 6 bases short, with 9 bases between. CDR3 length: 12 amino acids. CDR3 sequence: CASSFLRSEQYF. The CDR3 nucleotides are TGTGCCAGCAGCTTCCTGAGATCCGAGCAGTACTTC. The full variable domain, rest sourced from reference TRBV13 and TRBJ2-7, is AAGVIQSPRHLIKEKRETATLKCYPIPRHDTVYWYQQGPGQDPQFLISFYEKMQSDKGSIPDRFSAQQFSDYHSELNMSSLELGDSALYFCASSFLRSEQYFGPGTRLTVT.

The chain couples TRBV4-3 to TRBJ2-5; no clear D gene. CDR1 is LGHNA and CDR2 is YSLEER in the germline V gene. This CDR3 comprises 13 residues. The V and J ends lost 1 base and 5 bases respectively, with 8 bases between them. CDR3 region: CASSQGTWETQYF. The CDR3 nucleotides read TGCGCCAGCAGCCAAGGGACCTGGGAGACCCAGTACTTC.

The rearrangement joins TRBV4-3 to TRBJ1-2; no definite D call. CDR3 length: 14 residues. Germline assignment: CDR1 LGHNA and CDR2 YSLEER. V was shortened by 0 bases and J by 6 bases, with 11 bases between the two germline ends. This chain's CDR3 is CASSQDWAVDGYTF. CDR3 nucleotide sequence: TGCGCCAGCAGCCAAGATTGGGCAGTGGATGGCTACACCTTC.

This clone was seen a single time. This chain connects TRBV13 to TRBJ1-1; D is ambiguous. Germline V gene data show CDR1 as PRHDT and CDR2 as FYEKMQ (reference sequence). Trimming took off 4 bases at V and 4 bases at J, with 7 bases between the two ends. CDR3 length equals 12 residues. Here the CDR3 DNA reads TGTGCCAGCAGCTCAGGAGGCACTGAAGCTTTCTTT. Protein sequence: CASSSGGTEAFF.

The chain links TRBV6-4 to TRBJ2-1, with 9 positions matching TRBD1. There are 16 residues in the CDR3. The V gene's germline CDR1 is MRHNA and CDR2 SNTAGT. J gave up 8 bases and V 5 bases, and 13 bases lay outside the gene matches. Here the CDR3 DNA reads TGTGCCAGCAGTCCCGTAGGGGACAGGGCCATCGATGAGCAGTTCTTC. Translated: CASSPVGDRAIDEQFF.

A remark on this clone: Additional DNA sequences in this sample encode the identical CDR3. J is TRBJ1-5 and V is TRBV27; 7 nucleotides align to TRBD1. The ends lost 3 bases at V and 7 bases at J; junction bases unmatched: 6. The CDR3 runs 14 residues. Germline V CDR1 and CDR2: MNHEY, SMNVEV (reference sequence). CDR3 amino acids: CASSFRQGYQPQHF. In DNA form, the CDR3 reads TGTGCCAGCAGTTTTCGACAGGGTTACCAGCCCCAGCATTTT.

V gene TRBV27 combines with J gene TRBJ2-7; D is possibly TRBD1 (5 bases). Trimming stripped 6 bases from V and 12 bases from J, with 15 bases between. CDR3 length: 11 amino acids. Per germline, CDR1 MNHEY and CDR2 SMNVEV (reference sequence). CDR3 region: CASSNGASGYF. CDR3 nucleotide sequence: TGTGCCAGCAGCAATGGGGCCAGTGGGTACTTC.